This TCR beta chain is from a study of cytomegalovirus exposure and HLA in healthy donors. Use of 60 Vbeta and 13 Jbeta primers characterized the PCR. Produced via immunoSEQ multiplex PCR; TCRdb's table is partial and in-frame only. The sample holds about 200,000 clones; about 78% are singletons and the top ten take around 3.9%. Remarks on this clone: Its antigen is undetermined.

Germline CDR1 LGHNT, CDR2 FRNRAP. CDR3 length equals 18 residues. The V segment lost 6 bases and the J segment 4 bases; nucleotides outside the gene matches: 13. Study observations and caveats: Most CMV-associated TCR beta chains were later found to appear HLA-restricted. In vitro testing confirmed a few CMV-associated chains as specific for CMV antigens. Cytomegalovirus association was assigned to about 150 TCR beta chains.

J is TRBJ2-1 and V is TRBV12-5; 12 bases are a match to TRBD1. The sequencing input was PBMCs. The receptor was derived from a male donor in good health and CMV-seronegative. CDR3 loop: CASGYGTGGLAGYNEQFF. CDR3 sequence (DNA): TGTGCTAGTGGGTACGGGACAGGGGGCCTAGCGGGTTACAATGAGCAGTTCTTC.